Here is one TCR beta chain with its context. The same CDR3 arises from other DNA sequences in this sample as well. Measured with immunoSEQ multiplex PCR; TCRdb has only the in-frame clones, and not every one. This sample carries around 300,000 clones, around 90% of them seen once, and the ten largest clones take 5%. This sample was included in a study of blood T cell repertoires in COVID-19. Looked up from germline, CDR1 is LGHDT and CDR2 is YNNKEL (reference sequence). V lost 3 bases to trimming and J lost 4 bases, with 3 bases between them. The CDR3 length is 11 residues. The TCR was taken from a man aged 25-45 years who had recovered from COVID-19. The sequenced sample was PBMCs or T cells enriched from blood (not recorded which). The gene calls are TRBV3-1 (or the pseudogene TRBV3-2) and TRBJ1-1; D ambiguous. The DNA for the CDR3 is TGTGCCAGCAGCCACAGCACTGAAGCTTTCTTT. Translated: CASSHSTEAFF.